The next 10 T cell receptor beta chains were all read from a single sample in a study of technical replicates of blood from a few donors. The repertoire was sequenced with immunoSEQ multiplex PCR; TCRdb's copy has only in-frame clones and lacks some. The sample has about 80,000 clones, 95% to 98% seen once; the top ten hold 0.15% to 0.2%. Sequencing used T cells isolated from PBMCs. The receptors come from a human donor in good health.

This clone came up once. The chain employs TRBV6-6 and TRBJ1-3; 9 bases fit TRBD1. The germline V gene encodes CDR1 MNHNY and CDR2 SVGAGI (reference sequence). The CDR3 has 16 residues. V lost 0 bases to trimming and J lost 0 bases; unmatched junction nucleotides: 0. The CDR3 loop is CASSYSTGGSGNTIYF. DNA for the CDR3: TGTGCCAGCAGTTACTCGACAGGGGGCTCTGGAAACACCATATATTTT.

The chain links TRBV6-6 to TRBJ2-3, with D possibly being TRBD2 (5 bases). Trimming took off 2 bases at V and 8 bases at J, with 11 bases between the two ends. The CDR3 is 13 amino acids. Looked up from germline, CDR1 is MNHNY and CDR2 is SVGAGI (reference sequence). The CDR3 region has the DNA TGTGCCAGCAGTTACAGCGGTGCAGCTACGCAGTATTTT. This translates into CASSYSGAATQYF.

V usage is TRBV10-1 and J usage is TRBJ1-6; D not resolved. CDR1 WNHNN and CDR2 SYGVQD come from the germline V gene (reference sequence). The CDR3 has 13 residues. V was cut by 6 bases and J by 7 bases, with 10 bases left in between. CDR3 nucleotide sequence: TGCGCCAGCAGATCGGGTCAAAATTCACCCCTCCACTTT. Protein sequence: CASRSGQNSPLHF.

The chain couples TRBV10-2 to TRBJ1-1; no firm D call. V was trimmed by 2 bases and J by 0 bases, leaving 7 bases between them. The germline CDR1 and CDR2 sequences are WSHSY and SAAADI. This CDR3 has 14 amino acids. CDR3 amino acids: CASSEGRMNTEAFF. CDR3 nucleotides: TGCGCCAGCAGTGAGGGCAGAATGAACACTGAAGCTTTCTTT.

This clone occurred once. V is TRBV11-3 and J is TRBJ2-2, with 7 bases fitting TRBD2. The V gene end was trimmed by 5 bases and the J gene end by 5 bases; junction bases not matched to a gene: 11. The CDR3 is 16 amino acids. Per the germline V gene, CDR1 is SGHNT and CDR2 is YENEEA. CDR3 residues: CASSQRSQGGTGELFF. The CDR3 nucleotides read TGTGCCAGCAGCCAAAGGAGCCAGGGAGGGACCGGGGAGCTGTTTTTT.

The chain combines TRBV6-1 with TRBJ1-2; D perhaps matches TRBD1 (6 bases). Trimming took off 1 base at V and 6 bases at J, with 12 bases between the two ends. The CDR3 loop spans 14 amino acids. Looked up from germline, CDR1 is MNHNS and CDR2 is SASEGT. The CDR3 DNA sequence: TGTGCCAGCAGTGAAGGAGGACAGTTCCATGGCTACACCTTC. It translates to CASSEGGQFHGYTF.

The chain links TRBV5-8 to TRBJ1-2; a possible D gene is TRBD1 (6 bases). The germline V and J ends were trimmed by 5 bases and 2 bases, with 19 bases remaining between them. The CDR3 spans 16 residues. CDR1 and CDR2 from the germline V gene are SGHTS and YDEGEE. The DNA for the CDR3 is TGTGCCAGCAGGAAGGCCCCGGGACAATACAACTATGGCTACACCTTC. This encodes CASRKAPGQYNYGYTF. The full variable domain, its missing parts supplied by reference TRBV5-8 and TRBJ1-2, is EAGVTQSPTHLIKTRGQQATLRCSPISGHTSVYWYQQALGLGLQFLLWYDEGEERNRGNFPPRFSGRQFPNYSSELNVNALELEDSALYLCASRKAPGQYNYGYTFGSGTRLTVV.

As regards this clone: A read error may produce the germline difference seen at one junction end. The J gene is TRBJ2-1, the V gene TRBV4-1; TRBD2 is a possible D gene (5 bases). The CDR3 length is 15 residues. Germline V gives CDR1 MGHRA, CDR2 YSYEKL. The CDR3 bases are TGCGCCAGCAACCAAGTAACGGGAAGGCATGATGAGCAGTTCTTC. Translating it yields CASNQVTGRHDEQFF.

The J gene is TRBJ1-2, the V gene TRBV28, with 9 bases aligning to TRBD1. The CDR3 extends over 15 amino acids. V gave up 1 base and J gave up 4 bases; unmatched junction bases: 4. Germline CDR1 and CDR2: MDHEN and SYDVKM. The CDR3 is CASSLSGTGTYGYTF. CDR3 nucleotide sequence: TGTGCCAGCAGTTTATCCGGGACAGGGACCTATGGCTACACCTTC.

This clone was detected only once. This chain connects TRBV9 to TRBJ2-5; 7 bases agree with TRBD1. The length of the CDR3 is 14 residues. Trimming at V came to 0 bases and at J to 5 bases, leaving 4 bases not matched to a gene. Germline V CDR1 and CDR2: SGDLS, YYNGEE. For the CDR3, the DNA is TGTGCCAGCAGCGTAGGACAGGGTCGCGAGACCCAGTACTTC. Translated, it gives CASSVGQGRETQYF. Full variable domain (remainder filled in from reference TRBV9 and TRBJ2-5): DSGVTQTPKHLITATGQRVTLRCSPRSGDLSVYWYQQSLDQGLQFLIQYYNGEERAKGNILERFSAQQFPDLHSELNLSSLELGDSALYFCASSVGQGRETQYFGPGTRLLVL.